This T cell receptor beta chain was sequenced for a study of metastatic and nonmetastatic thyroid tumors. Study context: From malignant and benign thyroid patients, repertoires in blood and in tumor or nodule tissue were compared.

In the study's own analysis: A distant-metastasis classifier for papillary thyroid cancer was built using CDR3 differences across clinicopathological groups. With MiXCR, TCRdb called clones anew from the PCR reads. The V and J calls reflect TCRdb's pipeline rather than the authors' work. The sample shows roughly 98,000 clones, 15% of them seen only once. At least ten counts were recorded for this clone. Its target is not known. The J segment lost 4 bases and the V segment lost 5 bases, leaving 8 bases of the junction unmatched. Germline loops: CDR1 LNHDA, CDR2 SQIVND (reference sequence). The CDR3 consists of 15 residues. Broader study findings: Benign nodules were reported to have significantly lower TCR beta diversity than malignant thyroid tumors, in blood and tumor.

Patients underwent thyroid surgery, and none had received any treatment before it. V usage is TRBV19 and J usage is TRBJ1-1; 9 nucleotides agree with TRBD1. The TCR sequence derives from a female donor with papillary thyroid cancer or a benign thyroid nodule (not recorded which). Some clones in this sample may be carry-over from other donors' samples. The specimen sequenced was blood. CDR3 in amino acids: CASSPGQGGITEAFF. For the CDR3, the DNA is TGTGCCAGTAGTCCGGGACAGGGAGGGATCACTGAAGCTTTCTTT. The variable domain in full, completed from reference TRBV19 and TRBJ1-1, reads DGGITQSPKYLFRKEGQNVTLSCEQNLNHDAMYWYRQDPGQGLRLIYYSQIVNDFQKGDIAEGYSVSREKKESFPLTVTSAQKNPTAFYLCASSPGQGGITEAFFGQGTRLTVV.